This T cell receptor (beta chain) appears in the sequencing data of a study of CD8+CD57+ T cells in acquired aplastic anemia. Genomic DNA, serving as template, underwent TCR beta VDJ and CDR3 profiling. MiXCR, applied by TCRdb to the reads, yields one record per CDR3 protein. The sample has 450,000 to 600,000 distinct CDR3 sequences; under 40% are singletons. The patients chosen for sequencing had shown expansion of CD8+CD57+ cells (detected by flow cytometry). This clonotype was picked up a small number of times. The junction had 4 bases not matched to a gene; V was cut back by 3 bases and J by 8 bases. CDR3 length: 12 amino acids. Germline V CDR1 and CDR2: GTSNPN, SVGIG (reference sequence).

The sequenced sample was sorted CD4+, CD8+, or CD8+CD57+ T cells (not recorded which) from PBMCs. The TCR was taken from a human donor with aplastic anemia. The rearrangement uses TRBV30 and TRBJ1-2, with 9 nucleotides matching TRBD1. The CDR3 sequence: CAWRQGAIGYTF. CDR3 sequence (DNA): TGTGCCTGGAGACAGGGGGCGATCGGCTACACCTTC. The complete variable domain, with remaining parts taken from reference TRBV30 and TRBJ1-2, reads SQTIHQWPATLVQPVGSPLSLECTVEGTSNPNLYWYRQAAGRGLQLLFYSVGIGQISSEVPQNLSASRPQDRQFILSSKKLLLSDSGFYLCAWRQGAIGYTFGSGTRLTVV.